This T cell receptor (beta chain) came from a study of post-analysis software for immune sequencing data. Study findings and constraints: A few TRBV segments were significantly more frequent in patients than in controls. TRBV5-6, TRBV5-1 and TRBV20-1 were among these segments. Significantly decreased normalized Chao1 diversity was recorded for multiple sclerosis patients relative to controls.

TCR beta cDNA libraries had unique molecular identifiers. When 1 to 10 million T cells were used, they gave hundreds of thousands of cDNA molecules. One entry per CDR3 protein results from TCRdb running MiXCR on the PCR reads. The table includes approximately 730,000 distinct CDR3 sequences, 25% to 30% detected once. Germline lookup yields CDR1 SGHTA and CDR2 FQGNSA. The CDR3 has 15 amino acids. A remark on this clonotype: Its specificity is not known. With a much larger clone just one base away, this may be a read error.

The sample was blood. V usage is TRBV7-2 and J usage is TRBJ1-6; tentative D call: TRBD1 (6 bases). The receptor comes from a girl aged 10 to 17 with multiple sclerosis. CDR3 DNA: TGTGCCGGCAGCCCCGCGGACAGAAGCTATTCACCCCTCCACTTT. Translated: CAGSPADRSYSPLHF.